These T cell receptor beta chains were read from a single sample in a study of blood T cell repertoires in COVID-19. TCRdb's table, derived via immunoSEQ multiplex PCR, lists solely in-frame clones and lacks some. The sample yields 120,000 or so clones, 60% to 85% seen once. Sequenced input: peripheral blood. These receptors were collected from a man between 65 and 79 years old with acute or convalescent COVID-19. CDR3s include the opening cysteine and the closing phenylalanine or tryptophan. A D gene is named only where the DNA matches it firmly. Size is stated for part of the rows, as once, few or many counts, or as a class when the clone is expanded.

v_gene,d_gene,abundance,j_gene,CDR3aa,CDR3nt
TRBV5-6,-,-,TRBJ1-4,CASSGADGSNEKLFF,TGTGCCAGCAGCGGGGCCGACGGCTCTAATGAAAAACTGTTTTTT
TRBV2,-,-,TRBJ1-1,CASTNWLGGTEAFF,TGTGCCAGCACTAACTGGTTGGGGGGCACTGAAGCTTTCTTT
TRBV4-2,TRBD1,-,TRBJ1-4,CASSQAGTGEKLFF,TGTGCCAGCAGCCAAGCCGGGACAGGAGAAAAACTGTTTTTT
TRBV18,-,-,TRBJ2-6,CASSPLPGSSGANVLTF,TGTGCCAGCTCACCACTACCCGGGAGCTCTGGGGCCAACGTCCTGACTTTC
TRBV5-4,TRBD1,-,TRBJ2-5,CASSRGGQGKETQYF,TGTGCCAGCAGCCGAGGTGGACAGGGAAAAGAGACCCAGTACTTC
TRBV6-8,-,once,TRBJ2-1,CASSSPEQFF,TGTGCCAGCAGTTCCCCGGAGCAGTTCTTC
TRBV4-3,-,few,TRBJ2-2,CASSPQVPGHDTGELFF,TGCGCCAGCAGCCCCCAAGTTCCAGGGCATGACACCGGGGAGCTGTTTTTT
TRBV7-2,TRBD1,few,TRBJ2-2,CASSQTRGTGVTGELFF,TGTGCCAGCAGCCAAACAAGAGGGACAGGGGTTACCGGGGAGCTGTTTTTT
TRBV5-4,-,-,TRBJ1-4,CASSLAGREKLFF,TGTGCCAGCAGCTTGGCGGGTCGGGAAAAACTGTTTTTT
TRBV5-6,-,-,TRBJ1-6,CASSTPGQANSPLHF,TGTGCCAGCAGCACTCCGGGACAAGCTAATTCACCCCTCCACTTT
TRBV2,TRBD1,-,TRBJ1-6,CASSRDSLYNSPLHF,TGTGCCAGCAGCCGGGACAGTCTTTATAATTCACCCCTCCACTTT
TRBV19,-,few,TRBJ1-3,CASSTRQPIDSGNTIYF,TGTGCCAGTAGTACAAGACAGCCCATAGACTCTGGAAACACCATATATTTT
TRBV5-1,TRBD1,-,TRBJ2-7,CASSPRDRADYEQYF,TGCGCCAGCAGCCCCCGGGACAGGGCCGACTACGAGCAGTACTTC
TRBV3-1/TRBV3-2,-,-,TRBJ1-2,CASSHPAAAGFYGYTF,TGTGCCAGCAGCCATCCAGCCGCCGCAGGATTCTATGGCTACACCTTC
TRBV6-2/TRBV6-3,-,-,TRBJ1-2,CASIPRGIWNTF,TGTGCCAGCATCCCGCGGGGAATCTGGAACACCTTC
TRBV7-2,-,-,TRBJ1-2,CASSPSGYGYTF,TGTGCCAGCAGCCCAAGCGGGTACGGCTACACCTTC
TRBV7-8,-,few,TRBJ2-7,CASRSVSYEQYF,TGTGCCAGCAGGTCAGTCTCCTACGAGCAGTACTTC
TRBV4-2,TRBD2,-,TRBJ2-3,CASSPWTSGDPDTQYF,TGTGCCAGCAGCCCCTGGACTAGCGGGGACCCAGATACGCAGTATTTT
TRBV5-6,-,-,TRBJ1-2,CASSLVRGAQGYGYTF,TGTGCCAGCAGCTTGGTACGGGGGGCGCAGGGCTATGGCTACACCTTC
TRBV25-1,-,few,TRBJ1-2,CASEDSNYGYTF,TGTGCCAGCGAGGACAGTAACTATGGCTACACCTTC
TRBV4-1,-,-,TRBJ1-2,CASSQDPGAANYGYTF,TGCGCCAGCAGCCAAGATCCTGGAGCCGCTAACTATGGCTACACCTTC
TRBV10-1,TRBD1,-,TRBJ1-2,CASSEGQGDYGYTF,TGCGCCAGCAGTGAGGGTCAGGGGGACTATGGCTACACCTTC
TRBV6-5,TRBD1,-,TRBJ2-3,CASSYDRGVDTQYF,TGTGCCAGCAGTTACGACAGGGGAGTAGATACGCAGTATTTT
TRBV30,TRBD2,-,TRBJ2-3,CAWSPAGGRNRGNTQYF,TGTGCCTGGAGTCCAGCGGGGGGGCGAAATCGTGGAAATACGCAGTATTTT
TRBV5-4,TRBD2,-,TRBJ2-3,CASARAGTRGTDTQYF,TGTGCCAGCGCCCGCGCCGGGACTAGGGGCACAGATACGCAGTATTTT
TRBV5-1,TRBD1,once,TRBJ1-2,CASSLTPDRRDYGYTF,TGCGCCAGCAGCTTGACCCCGGACAGGAGGGACTATGGCTACACCTTC
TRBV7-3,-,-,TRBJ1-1,CASSLNRQGNTEAFF,TGTGCCAGCAGCTTAAATCGGCAGGGGAACACTGAAGCTTTCTTT
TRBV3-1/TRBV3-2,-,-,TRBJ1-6,CASSQVQGLSPLHF,TGTGCCAGCAGCCAAGTGCAGGGTCTTTCACCCCTCCACTTT
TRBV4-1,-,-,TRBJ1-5,CASSREASRGANQPQHF,TGCGCCAGCAGCCGAGAAGCGAGCAGGGGAGCCAATCAGCCCCAGCATTTT
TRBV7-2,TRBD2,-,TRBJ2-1,CASSLDSGGTYNEQFF,TGTGCCAGCAGCTTAGATAGCGGGGGGACCTACAATGAGCAGTTCTTC
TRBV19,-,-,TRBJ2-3,CASSIDLEGGVRDTQYF,TGTGCCAGTAGTATAGATCTGGAGGGCGGAGTCCGAGATACGCAGTATTTT
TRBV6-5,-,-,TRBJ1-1,CASSYRGLGGTEAFF,TGTGCCAGCAGTTATCGGGGTCTGGGAGGCACTGAAGCTTTCTTT
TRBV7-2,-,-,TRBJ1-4,CASSPRLRQNEKLFF,TGTGCCAGCAGCCCCCGGCTCAGACAAAATGAAAAACTGTTTTTT
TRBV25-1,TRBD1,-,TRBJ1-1,CASSEDRGGGTEAFF,TGTGCCAGCAGTGAAGACAGGGGGGGCGGCACTGAAGCTTTCTTT
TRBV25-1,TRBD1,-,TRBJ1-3,CATRTGQGPGNTIYF,TGTGCCACCAGAACGGGACAGGGACCTGGAAACACCATATATTTT
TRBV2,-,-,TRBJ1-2,CASSEQGKDYGYTF,TGTGCCAGCAGTGAGCAGGGGAAAGACTATGGCTACACCTTC
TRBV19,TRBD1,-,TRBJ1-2,CATRTGVYGYTF,TGTGCCACCCGCACAGGGGTCTATGGCTACACCTTC
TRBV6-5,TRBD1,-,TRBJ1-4,CASSSRDRGEKLFF,TGTGCCAGCAGTTCTCGGGACAGGGGTGAAAAACTGTTTTTT
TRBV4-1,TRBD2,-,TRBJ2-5,CASSQDPSRGGLETQYF,TGCGCCAGCAGCCAAGATCCGTCGCGGGGGGGCCTAGAGACCCAGTACTTC
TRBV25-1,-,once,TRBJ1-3,CASSVGSGNTIYF,TGTGCCAGCAGTGTCGGCTCTGGAAACACCATATATTTT
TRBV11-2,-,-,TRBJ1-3,CASSLILQSSGNTIYF,TGTGCCAGCAGCTTAATTTTACAGAGTTCTGGAAACACCATATATTTT
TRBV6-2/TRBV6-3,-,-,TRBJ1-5,CASSRLDGSNQPQHF,TGTGCCAGCAGTCGCCTAGATGGTAGCAATCAGCCCCAGCATTTT
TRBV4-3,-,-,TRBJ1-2,CASSTLGDGGDGYTF,TGCGCCAGCAGCACTCTAGGGGATGGCGGTGATGGCTACACCTTC
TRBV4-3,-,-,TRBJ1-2,CASSQAGFNYGYTF,TGCGCCAGCAGCCAAGCGGGTTTCAACTATGGCTACACCTTC
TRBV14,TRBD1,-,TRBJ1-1,CASSHGQGSGAEAFF,TGTGCCAGCAGCCATGGACAGGGTTCGGGGGCTGAAGCTTTCTTT
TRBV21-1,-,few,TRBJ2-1,CASSPVNEQFF,TGTGCCAGCAGCCCGGTCAATGAGCAGTTCTTC
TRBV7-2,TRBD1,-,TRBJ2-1,CASSSDRGDYNEQFF,TGTGCCAGCAGCTCCGACAGGGGGGACTACAATGAGCAGTTCTTC
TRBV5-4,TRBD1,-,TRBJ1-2,CASSLDRGGEGYTF,TGTGCCAGCAGCCTTGACAGGGGAGGGGAGGGCTACACCTTC
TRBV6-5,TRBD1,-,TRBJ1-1,CASRIRQGANTEAFF,TGTGCCAGCAGAATCCGACAGGGGGCAAACACTGAAGCTTTCTTT
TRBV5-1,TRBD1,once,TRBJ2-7,CASSLGQGAWYF,TGCGCCAGCAGCTTGGGACAGGGGGCTTGGTACTTC
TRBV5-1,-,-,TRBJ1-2,CASSPAGLEYYGYTF,TGCGCCAGCAGCCCCGCCGGCCTAGAGTACTATGGCTACACCTTC
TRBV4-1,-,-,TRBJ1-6,CASSQDSFILGGKSPLHF,TGCGCCAGCAGCCAAGATAGTTTCATCCTGGGGGGGAAATCACCCCTCCACTTT
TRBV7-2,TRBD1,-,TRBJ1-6,CASSSRFPGQDNSPLHF,TGTGCCAGCAGCTCTAGGTTTCCGGGACAGGATAATTCACCCCTCCACTTT
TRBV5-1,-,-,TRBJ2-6,CASSPGTGANVLTF,TGCGCCAGCAGCCCGGGAACCGGGGCCAACGTCCTGACTTTC
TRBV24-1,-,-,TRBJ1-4,CATSPGNEKLFF,TGTGCCACCAGCCCAGGGAATGAAAAACTGTTTTTT
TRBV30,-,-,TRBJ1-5,CAWSGQTNQPQHF,TGTGCCTGGAGCGGACAGACCAATCAGCCCCAGCATTTT
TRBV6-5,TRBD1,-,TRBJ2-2,CASIRDRANTGELFF,TGTGCCAGCATTAGGGACAGGGCCAACACCGGGGAGCTGTTTTTT
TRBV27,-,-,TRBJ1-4,CASRPNLQGEKLFF,TGTGCCAGCCGACCCAACCTCCAGGGTGAAAAACTGTTTTTT
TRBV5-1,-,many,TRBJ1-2,CASSLGVRGGYTF,TGCGCCAGCAGCTTAGGTGTCAGGGGCGGCTACACCTTC